This T cell receptor beta chain stems from a study of OX40 agonist ivuxolimab in advanced cancers. V shed 7 bases and J 4 bases; nucleotides not matched to a gene: 6. CDR1 is SQVTM and CDR2 is ANQGSEA in the germline V gene. The CDR3 length is 13 residues. Study conclusions and caveats: Nonresponders included some who also had low normalized T-cell clonal expansion. The study observed clonal expansion of CD4+ and CD8+ blood T cells by week 6 at 0.1 to 3.0 mg/kg.

About this clone itself: The antigen is not known.

Only in-frame clones appear in the TCRdb table, and some are missing; sequencing was by immunoSEQ multiplex PCR. The sample carries nearly 45,000 clones, 89% recorded once. Here the sequenced sample was CD4+ or CD8+ T cells sorted from blood, taken in a trial of the OX40 agonist ivuxolimab. This receptor was identified in an adult with an advanced solid tumor such as melanoma, head and neck, liver or kidney cancer. This sequence joins TRBV29-1 and TRBJ2-1; 8 nucleotides align to TRBD1. CDR3 residues: CSDMTGAYNEQFF. CDR3 coding DNA: TGCAGCGATATGACAGGGGCTTACAATGAGCAGTTCTTC.